These 16 T cell receptor beta chains were sequenced from one sample in a study of CD8+ T cells in alopecia areata. In each case, RNA was isolated and then reverse transcribed into cDNA as the sequencing template. This table comes from immunoSEQ multiplex PCR, and its TCRdb copy is limited to in-frame clones, with some not included. The sample carries roughly 140,000 clones, around 55% recorded once. The specimen was CD8+ T cells sorted from blood, collected at week 0. Every receptor here comes from a human donor with alopecia areata.

The CDR3 DNA reads TGTGCCAGCAGTCTCGGGAATGAGCAGTTCTTC. The encoded protein is CASSLGNEQFF. This chain joins TRBV6-6 and TRBJ2-1; the D is unclear. Germline V lookup: CDR1 MNHNY, CDR2 SVGAGI (reference sequence). V was clipped by 5 bases and J by 7 bases, with 6 bases between them. The CDR3 covers 11 residues.

This chain uses TRBV9 with TRBJ1-1, with 7 positions matching TRBD1. This CDR3 has 15 residues. CDR1 SGDLS and CDR2 YYNGEE come from the germline V gene. V dropped 4 bases and J dropped 4; count of bases not matched to a gene: 10. The DNA for the CDR3 is TGTGCCAGCAGCCCACGACAGGGAGCGCTCACTGAAGCTTTCTTT. Translating it yields CASSPRQGALTEAFF.

This rearrangement joins TRBV30 to TRBJ1-1; D is unclear. Trimming stripped 5 bases from V and 1 base from J, with 8 bases between. The germline V gene has CDR1 GTSNPN and CDR2 SVGIG (reference sequence). This CDR3 spans 12 amino acids. CDR3 in DNA: TGTGCCTGGGACGCTACGAACACTGAAGCTTTCTTT. Translation: CAWDATNTEAFF.

To note about this clone: The identical CDR3 is also encoded by other nucleotide sequences in the sample. J is TRBJ2-7 and V is TRBV5-6; D may be TRBD2 (5 bases). The CDR3 is 13 residues long. Germline values: CDR1 SGHDT, CDR2 YYEEEE. V lost 0 bases to trimming and J lost 7 bases, with 11 bases between them. CDR3 amino acids: CASSLARGREQYF. DNA of the CDR3: TGTGCCAGCAGCTTGGCCCGGGGTCGAGAGCAGTACTTC.

The chain couples TRBV6-5 to TRBJ1-1; D not certain. V was pared by 6 bases and J by 4 bases, with 15 bases between. The length of the CDR3 is 14 residues. Looked up from germline, CDR1 is MNHEY and CDR2 is SVGAGI. This chain's CDR3 is CASRSRNMRTEAFF. DNA of the CDR3: TGTGCCAGCAGGAGCAGAAATATGCGCACTGAAGCTTTCTTT.

V is TRBV10-3 and J is TRBJ2-7, with TRBD2 matching 7 bases. The CDR3 consists of 14 residues. Trimming removed 0 bases from V and 6 bases from J; junction bases left unmatched: 5. Per germline, CDR1 ENHRY and CDR2 SYGVKD. Here the CDR3 reads CAISESSGGLEQYF. The CDR3 DNA follows: TGTGCCATCAGTGAGTCGTCGGGGGGACTCGAGCAGTACTTC.

The chain couples TRBV2 to TRBJ2-7; TRBD1 might be the D (6 bases). V was cut by 4 bases and J by 3 bases, with 10 bases left in between. Germline V gene data show CDR1 as SNHLY and CDR2 as FYNNEI. The CDR3 totals 13 residues. CDR3 coding DNA: TGTGCCAGCAGTGCAGGCAGGGGCTACGAGCAGTACTTC. As protein: CASSAGRGYEQYF.

J is TRBJ2-3 and V is TRBV27; 9 positions match TRBD1. From germline, CDR1 is MNHEY and CDR2 SMNVEV (reference sequence). This CDR3 spans 15 amino acids. Unmatched junction bases numbered 5, after V lost 5 bases and J lost 2 bases. The CDR3 sequence: CASSPGQGFTDTQYF. The CDR3, as DNA: TGTGCCAGCAGTCCGGGACAGGGATTCACAGATACGCAGTATTTT.

There are a few counts of this clone. This chain joins TRBV9 and TRBJ1-6; D is undetermined. There are 16 residues in the CDR3. V was clipped by 1 base and J by 8 bases, with 16 bases between them. Germline CDR1 is SGDLS and CDR2 is YYNGEE. The CDR3: CASSVTESVPYSPLHF. CDR3 nucleotide sequence: TGTGCCAGCAGCGTAACGGAGTCAGTCCCATATTCACCCCTCCACTTT.

This clone was observed a single time. V gene TRBV30 combines with J gene TRBJ1-2; D ambiguous. Germline loops: CDR1 GTSNPN, CDR2 SVGIG (reference sequence). V dropped 3 bases and J dropped 4 bases, with 12 bases sitting between them. The CDR3 runs to 13 residues. CDR3 amino acids: CAWRRDRIYGYTF. CDR3 DNA: TGTGCCTGGAGGCGGGATCGGATCTATGGCTACACCTTC.

The rearrangement links TRBV7-2 to TRBJ1-4; 8 bases are shared with TRBD1. Germline V gene sequence: CDR1 SGHTA, CDR2 FQGNSA. Trimming at V came to 1 base and at J to 6 bases, leaving 1 base not matched to a gene. The CDR3 sequence is 14 residues long. The CDR3 bases are TGTGCCAGCAGCTTAGAGACAGGGGATGAAAAACTGTTTTTT. This gives the protein CASSLETGDEKLFF. Based on the CDR3 plus reference TRBV7-2 and TRBJ1-4, the full variable domain is GAGVSQSPSNKVTEKGKDVELRCDPISGHTALYWYRQSLGQGLEFLIYFQGNSAPDKSGLPSDRFSAERTGGSVSTLTIQRTQQEDSAVYLCASSLETGDEKLFFGSGTQLSVL.

The V and J genes are TRBV21-1 and TRBJ1-6. TRBV21-1 is a known pseudogene. The CDR3 is 14 residues long. The CDR3 bases are TGTGCCAGCGCAGCCCGCGGGGCTAGGTCACCCCTCCACTTT. Protein sequence: CASAARGARSPLHF.

The chain couples TRBV30 to TRBJ2-1; no firm D call. Germline V gives CDR1 GTSNPN, CDR2 SVGIG (reference sequence). V was cut by 3 bases and J by 9 bases, with 9 bases left in between. The CDR3 extends over 11 amino acids. The CDR3 sequence is CAWRLEREQFF. CDR3 nucleotide sequence: TGTGCCTGGAGGCTAGAACGTGAGCAGTTCTTC.

This clone was seen only a few times. V and J are TRBV7-9 and TRBJ2-7, with a possible D match to TRBD1 (6 bases). Germline V CDR1 and CDR2: SEHNR, FQNEAQ (reference sequence). With 6 bases removed from V and 0 bases from J, the gap between germline ends came to 9 bases. The CDR3 is 13 amino acids. The CDR3 DNA reads TGTGCCAGCAGACCGGACAGCTCCTACGAGCAGTACTTC. It codes for CASRPDSSYEQYF.

The count of this clone is one. The genes are TRBV6-4 and TRBJ2-1, with 9 positions matching TRBD1. Per the germline V gene, CDR1 is MRHNA and CDR2 is SNTAGT. The CDR3 totals 13 residues. V was clipped by 0 bases and J by 15 bases; unmatched bases: 6. The CDR3 coding sequence is TGTGCCAGCAGTGACTCGGACAGGGGTTATCGGTTCTTC. Translation gives CASSDSDRGYRFF.

The rearrangement links TRBV10-2 to TRBJ2-7; D gene ambiguous. Germline loops: CDR1 WSHSY, CDR2 SAAADI. The CDR3 spans 13 residues. V was shortened by 2 bases and J by 3 bases, with 8 bases between the two germline ends. This CDR3 is CASSERFIYEQYF. CDR3 coding DNA: TGCGCCAGCAGTGAGAGGTTCATCTACGAGCAGTACTTC.